What follows are 18 T cell receptor beta chains derived from one specimen sequenced in a study of blood T cell repertoires in COVID-19. Sequenced by immunoSEQ multiplex PCR; TCRdb stores in-frame clones only, minus some. The table lists around 60,000 clones, roughly 80% of them singletons, with about 16% in the top ten. The sample taken for sequencing was peripheral blood. The receptors shown here come from a man aged 55 to 70 with COVID-19, enrolled during active disease.

The chain is built from TRBV6-5 and TRBJ2-3; D gene ambiguous. CDR3 length: 13 amino acids. V lost 6 bases and J 3 bases, leaving 10 bases between the germline ends. Germline V gives CDR1 MNHEY, CDR2 SVGAGI. In DNA form, the CDR3 reads TGTGCCAGCAGGCCACCAGGTACAGATACGCAGTATTTT. Protein: CASRPPGTDTQYF.

V and J are TRBV5-1 and TRBJ1-6; 7 bases fit TRBD1. Germline lookup yields CDR1 SGHRS and CDR2 YFSETQ. The trim removed 4 bases at V and 13 bases at J, leaving 11 bases unmatched. This CDR3 comprises 14 residues. CDR3 loop: CASSTGTEALPLHF. The CDR3 DNA reads TGCGCCAGCAGCACGGGGACAGAAGCCCTTCCCCTCCACTTT. The full variable domain, completed using reference TRBV5-1 and TRBJ1-6, is KAGVTQTPRYLIKTRGQQVTLSCSPISGHRSVSWYQQTPGQGLQFLFEYFSETQRNKGNFPGRFSGRQFSNSRSEMNVSTLELGDSALYLCASSTGTEALPLHFGNGTRLTVT.

The chain links TRBV9 to TRBJ2-3; D is unclear. The CDR3 covers 16 residues. V lost 3 bases, J lost 1 base, and 15 bases lay in between. Germline V lookup: CDR1 SGDLS, CDR2 YYNGEE. In DNA form, the CDR3 reads TGTGCCAGCAGCGGAACACACGAGGTAGGCACAGATACGCAGTATTTT. Translation: CASSGTHEVGTDTQYF.

The chain carries TRBV3-1 (or the pseudogene TRBV3-2) and TRBJ2-5; TRBD1 matches 9 bases. The CDR3 is 18 residues long. The V and J ends lost 4 bases and 0 bases, in that order; junction bases with no gene match: 12. Germline CDR1 and CDR2: LGHDT and YNNKEL (reference sequence). In DNA, the CDR3 is TGTGCCAGCAGCCGAGGGACAGGGAGTAGCGCGTACCAAGAGACCCAGTACTTC. Translating gives CASSRGTGSSAYQETQYF.

This clone was counted once. The chain carries TRBV30 and TRBJ1-2, with D uncertain. V was cut by 0 bases and J by 8 bases, with 16 bases left in between. In germline, CDR1 is GTSNPN, CDR2 SVGIG (reference sequence). The CDR3 runs to 14 residues. CDR3 sequence: CAWSVERASWGYTF. The CDR3 DNA follows: TGTGCCTGGAGTGTCGAGAGGGCCTCTTGGGGCTACACCTTC.

The count of this clone is one. The rearrangement uses TRBV5-4 and TRBJ2-5; TRBD2 matches at 7 bases. The CDR3 spans 14 residues. CDR1 is SGHNT, CDR2 YYREEE, per germline (reference sequence). V shed 7 bases and J 7 bases; nucleotides not matched to a gene: 13. This CDR3 reads CASHRGDPLGTQYF. CDR3 coding DNA: TGTGCCAGCCATCGGGGGGATCCCCTGGGGACCCAGTACTTC.

This clone has a handful of counts. The chain combines TRBV5-6 with TRBJ2-1; a possible D gene is TRBD2 (5 bases). The germline V and J ends were trimmed by 4 bases and 14 bases, with 16 bases remaining between them. Looked up from germline, CDR1 is SGHDT and CDR2 is YYEEEE. CDR3 length equals 12 residues. The CDR3 spells CASSQRRPGEFF. The CDR3 nucleotides are TGTGCCAGCAGCCAGAGGAGGCCCGGGGAGTTCTTC.

The CDR3 reads CASSYSTGGSYEQYF. The CDR3 DNA reads as TGTGCCAGCAGTTACTCGACAGGTGGCTCCTACGAGCAGTACTTC. The rearrangement joins TRBV6-5 to TRBJ2-7; a weak D match, TRBD1 (6 bases). V lost 0 bases to trimming and J lost 0 bases, with 9 bases between them. The CDR3 sequence is 15 residues long. The germline V gene has CDR1 MNHEY and CDR2 SVGAGI.

In its sample, this clone was seen once. This chain joins TRBV6-7 and TRBJ2-7, with 10 bases aligning to TRBD2. TRBV6-7 is recorded as an ORF, its role being uncertain. Trimming removed 6 bases from V and 3 bases from J; junction bases left unmatched: 11. The CDR3 is 16 residues long. This chain's CDR3 is CASRGTSGNLGYEQYF. The CDR3 coding sequence is TGTGCCAGCAGAGGTACTAGCGGGAATTTGGGCTACGAGCAGTACTTC.

This clone was detected only once. This rearrangement joins TRBV11-3 to TRBJ2-1; TRBD2 aligns across 10 bases. CDR1 is SGHNT, CDR2 YENEEA, per germline. The J segment lost 8 bases and the V segment lost 6 bases, leaving 19 bases of the junction unmatched. The CDR3 consists of 18 residues. For the CDR3, the DNA is TGTGCCAGCAGTCTAGAGGTCAGTCTAGCGGGAGTGGAGTATGAGCAGTTCTTC. The encoded protein is CASSLEVSLAGVEYEQFF. The full variable domain, completed using reference TRBV11-3 and TRBJ2-1, is EAGVVQSPRYKIIEKKQPVAFWCNPISGHNTLYWYLQNLGQGPELLIRYENEEAVDDSQLPKDRFSAERLKGVDSTLKIQPAELGDSAVYLCASSLEVSLAGVEYEQFFGPGTRLTVL.

The CDR3 is CASSLTLGLAFYNEQFF. The CDR3 DNA reads as TGTGCCAGCAGCTTAACCTTGGGACTAGCTTTTTACAATGAGCAGTTCTTC. The rearrangement uses TRBV5-5 and TRBJ2-1; TRBD2 matches 9 bases. The CDR3 contains 17 residues. V lost 2 bases and J lost 4; bases outside the gene matches: 10. The germline gives CDR1 SGHKS, CDR2 YYEKEE (reference sequence).

The J gene is TRBJ2-1, the V gene TRBV11-2; TRBD1 matches at 9 bases. The CDR3 is 13 amino acids. Looked up from germline, CDR1 is SGHAT and CDR2 is FQNNGV. V was pared by 5 bases and J by 12 bases, with 8 bases of the junction left unmatched. The chain's CDR3 is CASSAKTGGRQFF. The DNA for the CDR3 is TGTGCCAGCAGCGCCAAGACAGGGGGAAGGCAGTTCTTC.

The table lists this clone with a count of one. The rearrangement uses TRBV29-1 and TRBJ2-3, with TRBD1 matching over 8 bases. Germline values: CDR1 SQVTM, CDR2 ANQGSEA. The trim removed 4 bases at V and 8 bases at J, leaving 17 bases unmatched. The CDR3 consists of 16 residues. For the CDR3, the DNA is TGCAGCGTTGCGGGGCCGGGACAGGACACTGTTGGTACGCAGTATTTT. Residues: CSVAGPGQDTVGTQYF.

V and J are TRBV6-1 and TRBJ1-5, with a weak D call TRBD1 (5 bases). This CDR3 region has 14 residues. Trimming cost V 1 base and J 6 bases, with 10 bases left between them. CDR1 MNHNS and CDR2 SASEGT come from the germline V gene. In DNA form, the CDR3 reads TGTGCCAGCAGTGAAGGGCAGGGCTCTCAGCCCCAGCATTTT. Translated, it gives CASSEGQGSQPQHF.

The chain carries TRBV12-3 or TRBV12-4 and TRBJ1-2, with a tentative D call TRBD1 (5 bases). CDR3 length: 12 amino acids. The ends were cut back, 6 bases at V and 4 bases at J, with 9 bases in the middle. The chain's CDR3 is CASRLRGYGYTF. CDR3 bases: TGTGCCAGCAGGCTTAGGGGCTATGGCTACACCTTC.

The V and J genes are TRBV6-1 and TRBJ2-7, with a tentative D call TRBD1 (5 bases). V was shortened by 1 base and J by 3 bases, with 10 bases between the two germline ends. CDR1 is MNHNS, CDR2 SASEGT, per germline. The CDR3 contains 14 residues. CDR3 nucleotides: TGTGCCAGCAGTGAAGTCGGCAGGGACTACGAGCAGTACTTC. Residues: CASSEVGRDYEQYF.

The CDR3 DNA follows: TGTGCCAGCAGCTTGGGGACAGGGTCAACTAATGAAAAACTGTTTTTT. This gives the protein CASSLGTGSTNEKLFF. The chain joins TRBV7-6 to TRBJ1-4; 9 nucleotides line up with TRBD1. Germline lookup yields CDR1 SGHVS and CDR2 FNYEAQ. V lost 3 bases and J lost 0; bases outside the gene matches: 2. The CDR3 has 16 residues.

This chain links TRBV20-1 with TRBJ2-7; D gene uncertain. V shed 3 bases and J shed 3 bases, with 15 bases lying between them. The CDR3 has 14 residues. Per germline, CDR1 DFQATT and CDR2 SNEGSKA (reference sequence). The CDR3 DNA reads TGCAGTGCTAGTGGGCAGGTCCTACTCTACGAGCAGTACTTC. Its translation is CSASGQVLLYEQYF.